A single sample is the source of the 2 T cell receptor beta chains below, sequenced in a study of blood T cell repertoires in COVID-19. Only in-frame clones appear in the TCRdb table, and some are missing; sequencing was by immunoSEQ multiplex PCR. The sample shows more than 100,000 clones, 78% of them seen only once. Sequencing was carried out using peripheral blood. These receptors originate from a man in his 70s with acute or convalescent COVID-19.

The chain couples TRBV4-1 to TRBJ1-1; D is undetermined. Germline V gives CDR1 MGHRA, CDR2 YSYEKL. The CDR3 runs 16 residues. Trimming shortened V by 0 bases and J by 2 bases, and 13 bases separated the two germline ends. The CDR3, as DNA: TGCGCCAGCAGCCAAGATCATCATCAGACTAACACTGAAGCTTTCTTT. Translating gives CASSQDHHQTNTEAFF.

The chain employs TRBV5-1 and TRBJ2-1; 8 bases agree with TRBD2. The length of the CDR3 is 15 residues. Germline V gene lookup returns CDR1 SGHRS and CDR2 YFSETQ. J gave up 6 bases and V 1 base, and 6 bases lay outside the gene matches. The CDR3 nucleotides are TGCGCCAGCAGCTTGAAGGCGGGGGGAGGCAATGAGCAGTTCTTC. Its translation: CASSLKAGGGNEQFF.